Below, 8 T cell receptor beta chains from the same sample are listed, as sequenced in a study of T cell responses to AZD1222 COVID-19 vaccine. The repertoire was sequenced with immunoSEQ multiplex PCR; TCRdb's copy has only in-frame clones and lacks some. The profile shows about 100,000 clones, about 90% of them singletons. This sample comprised peripheral blood, obtained on day 0 of MenACWY control vaccination. These receptors came from an adult in good health.

The V and J genes are TRBV12-1 and TRBJ2-7; the table calls TRBD1, which could not be checked here. TRBV12-1 is listed as a pseudogene. The CDR3 is 15 residues long. The CDR3 loop is CASSSPDRWVYEQYF. The CDR3 DNA follows: TGTGCCAGCAGCTCCCCGGACAGGTGGGTCTACGAGCAGTACTTC.

This clone was counted only a few times. The V and J genes are TRBV24-1 and TRBJ1-1; maybe TRBD1 (5 bases). The CDR3 has 11 residues. Looked up from germline, CDR1 is KGHDR and CDR2 is SFDVKD. V was pared by 12 bases and J by 4 bases, with 11 bases between. DNA for the CDR3: TGTGCCGTCAGGGTCGGCACTGAAGCTTTCTTT. Its protein product is CAVRVGTEAFF.

The chain recombines TRBV28 with TRBJ2-7; no definite D call. CDR1 is MDHEN, CDR2 SYDVKM, per germline. The CDR3 is 15 amino acids. V was pared by 5 bases and J by 4 bases, with 18 bases between. This chain's CDR3 is CASSAPWPSSYEQYF. CDR3 coding DNA: TGTGCCAGCAGTGCCCCTTGGCCATCGTCTTACGAGCAGTACTTC.

Details on this clone: Compared with germline, one end of the junction differs, possibly owing to a read error. This chain joins TRBV5-1 and TRBJ2-3; TRBD2 matches 10 bases. CDR3 length: 16 residues. Germline V gene lookup returns CDR1 SGHRS and CDR2 YFSETQ. The CDR3 bases are TGCGCCAGCAGCCCGGGGACTAGCGTTCCTACACAGATACTGGATTTT. This translates into CASSPGTSVPTQILDF.

CDR3 nucleotide sequence: TGTGCCAGCAGTTCGGGGATCTATGGCTACACCTTC. It is translated as CASSSGIYGYTF. The chain has TRBV6-5 and TRBJ1-2; D is undetermined. The CDR3 length is 12 residues. Germline V lookup: CDR1 MNHEY, CDR2 SVGAGI. Trimming removed 4 bases at V and 4 bases at J, with 7 bases between.

The CDR3 loop is CASSEDWTGIYGYTF. CDR3 sequence (DNA): TGTGCCAGCAGTGAGGACTGGACAGGCATCTATGGCTACACCTTC. V is TRBV6-1 and J is TRBJ1-2; 7 bases are a match to TRBD1. In germline, CDR1 is MNHNS, CDR2 SASEGT. The CDR3 totals 15 residues. Unmatched junction bases numbered 8, after V lost 3 bases and J lost 4 bases.

The chain is built from TRBV10-1 and TRBJ2-7, with TRBD2 as a possible D gene (5 bases). V gave up 2 bases and J gave up 6 bases, with 11 bases separating them. The V gene's germline CDR1 is WNHNN and CDR2 SYGVQD (reference sequence). The CDR3 covers 13 residues. The CDR3 loop reads CASSETGSGEQYF. The CDR3 nucleotides are TGCGCCAGCAGTGAGACGGGATCGGGCGAGCAGTACTTC.

The chain combines TRBV9 with TRBJ1-5; TRBD1 matches 7 bases. The length of the CDR3 is 15 residues. Germline CDR1 reads SGDLS; CDR2 reads YYNGEE. With 3 bases clipped from V and 1 base from J, the junction kept 4 bases outside the gene matches. DNA for the CDR3: TGTGCCAGCAGCGGCACAGGGGCGAGCAATCAGCCCCAGCATTTT. As protein: CASSGTGASNQPQHF.